One sample yielded the 18 T cell receptor beta chains listed below, sequenced in a study of T cell responses to AZD1222 COVID-19 vaccine. This table comes from immunoSEQ multiplex PCR, and its TCRdb copy is limited to in-frame clones, with some not included. The table lists about 85,000 clones, 91% of them singletons, with about 8% in the top ten. The source was peripheral blood, collected 28 days after the second AZD1222 dose. These receptors were taken from an adult who received the AZD1222 COVID-19 vaccine.

V and J are TRBV4-2 and TRBJ2-7; 7 nucleotides align to TRBD1. J lost 2 bases, V lost 0 bases, and 4 bases had no gene match. The CDR3 spans 15 residues. The V gene's germline CDR1 is LGHNA and CDR2 YNFKEQ. As DNA, the CDR3 is TGTGCCAGCAGCCAAGAGGGACAGACCCCCTACGAGCAGTACTTC. It specifies CASSQEGQTPYEQYF.

The J gene is TRBJ1-2, the V gene TRBV18, with D unresolved. The CDR3 runs to 14 residues. Germline V CDR1 and CDR2: KGHSH, LQKENI. The V end was cut by 0 bases, the J end by 7 bases, with 12 bases between. The DNA of the CDR3 is TGTGCCAGCTCACCACCGGCGCGCCGGAGTGGCTACACCTTC. Amino acids: CASSPPARRSGYTF.

V is TRBV3-1 (or the pseudogene TRBV3-2) and J is TRBJ2-3; TRBD2 matches 10 bases. V was clipped by 2 bases and J by 5 bases; unmatched bases: 4. The V gene's germline CDR1 is LGHDT and CDR2 YNNKEL (reference sequence). The CDR3 sequence is 15 residues long. In DNA, the CDR3 is TGTGCCAGCAGCCAACTAGCGGGAGTTAGAGATACGCAGTATTTT. Its protein is CASSQLAGVRDTQYF.

This chain uses TRBV30 with TRBJ2-7, with 8 nucleotides matching TRBD2. CDR1 and CDR2 (germline): GTSNPN, SVGIG (reference sequence). This CDR3 has 14 residues. Trimming at V came to 2 bases and at J to 1 base, leaving 4 bases not matched to a gene. As DNA, the CDR3 is TGTGCCTGGAGTAAAACGGGAGGGTCCTACGAGCAGTACTTC. This translates into CAWSKTGGSYEQYF.

The chain employs TRBV7-2 and TRBJ2-5; 10 bases agree with TRBD1. Germline V CDR1 and CDR2: SGHTA, FQGNSA. The junction had 7 bases not matched to a gene; V was cut back by 5 bases and J by 4 bases. The CDR3 spans 15 residues. The CDR3 nucleotides are TGTGCCAGCAGCGGTGGGACAGGGGTTCGAGAGACCCAGTACTTC. Translation: CASSGGTGVRETQYF.

The gene calls are TRBV9 and TRBJ2-1; a weak D match, TRBD2 (6 bases). Trimming took off 4 bases at V and 4 bases at J, with 15 bases between the two ends. The length of the CDR3 is 15 residues. CDR1 SGDLS and CDR2 YYNGEE come from the germline V gene. The CDR3 region has the DNA TGTGCCAGCAGCCCCGGGACTGCGCCGTACAATGAGCAGTTCTTC. Its translation: CASSPGTAPYNEQFF.

The J gene is TRBJ2-3, the V gene TRBV19; D is undetermined. Germline V CDR1 and CDR2: LNHDA, SQIVND (reference sequence). The length of the CDR3 is 14 residues. V lost 3 bases and J 6 bases, leaving 13 bases between the germline ends. The CDR3 region is CASSISGESDTQYF. CDR3 DNA: TGTGCCAGTAGTATCTCTGGAGAGTCGGATACGCAGTATTTT. Using reference TRBV19 and TRBJ2-3 for the parts outside the CDR3, the full variable domain is DGGITQSPKYLFRKEGQNVTLSCEQNLNHDAMYWYRQDPGQGLRLIYYSQIVNDFQKGDIAEGYSVSREKKESFPLTVTSAQKNPTAFYLCASSISGESDTQYFGPGTRLTVL.

The V call is TRBV7-8, the J call TRBJ2-7; 15 nucleotides agree with TRBD2. The CDR3 runs to 18 residues. Germline V gene lookup returns CDR1 SGHVS and CDR2 FQNEAQ. J was trimmed by 4 bases and V by 4 bases; bases with no gene match: 11. The CDR3 loop reads CASSYTSGLAGGKYEQYF. The CDR3 nucleotides are TGTGCCAGCAGCTATACCTCGGGACTAGCGGGAGGTAAATACGAGCAGTACTTC.

The chain uses TRBV11-2 and TRBJ1-2; unclear D gene. V was shortened by 3 bases and J by 6 bases, with 8 bases between the two germline ends. The CDR3 totals 12 residues. Germline V lookup: CDR1 SGHAT, CDR2 FQNNGV. The CDR3: CASSFFTNGYTF. The CDR3 DNA follows: TGTGCCAGCAGCTTTTTCACAAATGGCTACACCTTC. The full variable domain, with the rest looked up from reference TRBV11-2 and TRBJ1-2, is EAGVAQSPRYKIIEKRQSVAFWCNPISGHATLYWYQQILGQGPKLLIQFQNNGVVDDSQLPKDRFSAERLKGVDSTLKIQPAKLEDSAVYLCASSFFTNGYTFGSGTRLTVV.

This chain connects TRBV27 to TRBJ1-2; a weak D match, TRBD1 (6 bases). CDR1 MNHEY and CDR2 SMNVEV come from the germline V gene (reference sequence). V shed 4 bases and J shed 0 bases, with 6 bases lying between them. CDR3 size: 13 residues. In DNA form, the CDR3 reads TGTGCCAGCAGTTCAGGGGCTAACTATGGCTACACCTTC. Its protein is CASSSGANYGYTF.

The V and J genes are TRBV5-5 and TRBJ1-1; D is undetermined. V dropped 2 bases and J dropped 5 bases, with 7 bases sitting between them. The CDR3 runs to 12 residues. Germline V gene lookup returns CDR1 SGHKS and CDR2 YYEKEE (reference sequence). For the CDR3, the DNA is TGTGCCAGCAGCTTTCCCGGGACTGAAGCTTTCTTT. Translating gives CASSFPGTEAFF.

The V and J genes are TRBV28 and TRBJ1-1; D not certain. The germline gives CDR1 MDHEN, CDR2 SYDVKM. V lost 6 bases to trimming and J lost 3 bases, with 8 bases between them. The CDR3 is made up of 12 amino acids. The DNA for the CDR3 is TGTGCCAGCAGATTGACACACACTGAAGCTTTCTTT. Protein sequence: CASRLTHTEAFF.

The J gene is TRBJ2-2, the V gene TRBV24-1, with D maybe TRBD1 (5 bases). The CDR3 sequence is 12 residues long. Per the germline V gene, CDR1 is KGHDR and CDR2 is SFDVKD. Trimming removed 8 bases from V and 6 bases from J, with 9 bases in between. CDR3 sequence (DNA): TGTGCCACCAAGGGGTTATCCGGGGAGCTGTTTTTT. Its translation is CATKGLSGELFF.

This clone came up a few times. The genes are TRBV5-1 and TRBJ2-1, with 11 bases identical to TRBD2. Germline V gene lookup returns CDR1 SGHRS and CDR2 YFSETQ. V lost 10 bases to trimming and J lost 5 bases; unmatched junction nucleotides: 8. The CDR3 extends over 14 amino acids. CDR3 in amino acids: CASREGLADNEQFF. For the CDR3, the DNA is TGCGCCTCAAGGGAGGGACTAGCGGACAATGAGCAGTTCTTC.

The chain uses TRBV29-1 and TRBJ2-5; D remains unclear. Germline lookup yields CDR1 SQVTM and CDR2 ANQGSEA. The CDR3 sequence is 11 residues long. V lost 6 bases and J 1 base, leaving 6 bases between the germline ends. DNA of the CDR3: TGCAGCGTCACCCCCCAAGAGACCCAGTACTTC. This codes for CSVTPQETQYF. The whole variable domain, filled in from reference TRBV29-1 and TRBJ2-5, reads SAVISQKPSRDICQRGTSLTIQCQVDSQVTMMFWYRQQPGQSLTLIATANQGSEATYESGFVIDKFPISRPNLTFSTLTVSNMSPEDSSIYLCSVTPQETQYFGPGTRLLVL.

The rearrangement links TRBV18 to TRBJ2-1; 7 bases line up with TRBD1. J was trimmed by 5 bases and V by 10 bases; bases with no gene match: 8. Germline loops: CDR1 KGHSH, CDR2 LQKENI. CDR3 length: 13 residues. The CDR3 spells CATRRGQNNEQFF. CDR3 bases: TGTGCCACCAGAAGGGGACAGAACAATGAGCAGTTCTTC.

This clone is a singleton in its sample. This chain's CDR3 is CSVGLGDRNTQYF. The CDR3 DNA sequence: TGCAGCGTTGGGCTAGGCGATCGGAATACGCAGTATTTT. The chain links TRBV29-1 to TRBJ2-3; D remains ambiguous. Trimming removed 4 bases at V and 7 bases at J, with 15 bases between. Germline values: CDR1 SQVTM, CDR2 ANQGSEA. This CDR3 contains 13 residues.

J is TRBJ1-2 and V is TRBV5-5; TRBD1 agrees at 8 bases. Trimming cost V 4 bases and J 4 bases; bases outside gene matches: 3. Germline lookup yields CDR1 SGHKS and CDR2 YYEKEE (reference sequence). The length of the CDR3 is 13 residues. The DNA for the CDR3 is TGTGCCAGCAGCCAAGGGACAGGCTATGGCTACACCTTC. Translated, it gives CASSQGTGYGYTF.